This is a list of T cell receptor beta chains from one sample in a study of blood T cell repertoires in COVID-19. Using immunoSEQ multiplex PCR, the repertoire was profiled, and TCRdb retains in-frame clones only, with some absent. The sample holds 190,000 or so clones, 86% seen once. Sequenced input: PBMCs or T cells enriched from blood (not recorded which). These receptors originate from a woman aged 25 to 45 who had been exposed to COVID-19. Both conserved end residues are part of each CDR3. The D gene is left open where the match is weak. The size entry is marked missing in some rows and otherwise reads once, few, many or a size class.

clone_size,j_call,v_call,d_call,cdr3_nt,cdr3_aa
few,TRBJ1-2,TRBV11-3,TRBD1,TGTGCCACCTCTCGACAGGGAAATCTTGGCTACACCTTC,CATSRQGNLGYTF
.,TRBJ1-2,TRBV5-6,.,TGTGCCACCCGGGAACAGGGAAGTGGGGGCTACACCTTC,CATREQGSGGYTF
once,TRBJ1-5,TRBV2,.,TGTGCCAGCTCCGAAGCCGGCACGGGACAGCCCCAGCATTTT,CASSEAGTGQPQHF
.,TRBJ2-3,TRBV4-2,TRBD1,TGTGCCAGCAGCCCTCGGGCGACAGGGGGTAGCACAGATACGCAGTATTTT,CASSPRATGGSTDTQYF
.,TRBJ2-2,TRBV7-3,.,TGTGCCAGCAGCTTAGACAGGCGAAACACCGGGGAGCTGTTTTTT,CASSLDRRNTGELFF
.,TRBJ2-7,TRBV5-1,TRBD2,TGCGCCAGCAGCCCACCCGGGGGGTCCTACGAGCAGTACTTC,CASSPPGGSYEQYF
.,TRBJ2-1,TRBV9,TRBD1,TGTGCCAGCAGCGTAGGGGGGACAGGACTCTACAATGAGCAGTTCTTC,CASSVGGTGLYNEQFF
.,TRBJ2-2,TRBV12-1,.,TGTGCCAGCAGCCCTAGGTATCAAGGCGGGAAGGAGTCCGGGGAGCTGTTTTTT,CASSPRYQGGKESGELFF
.,TRBJ1-1,TRBV6-5,.,TGTGCCAGCGGACGTGGACAAAAGAACCCTGAAGCTTTCTTT,CASGRGQKNPEAFF
few,TRBJ1-3,TRBV6-5,TRBD1,TGTGCCAGTGACAGGGGACCTGGAAACACCATATATTTT,CASDRGPGNTIYF
.,TRBJ2-3,TRBV24-1,TRBD1,TGTGCCACCAGTGAACCGGGACAGGGGGTGGGAGATACGCAGTATTTT,CATSEPGQGVGDTQYF
.,TRBJ1-1,TRBV9,.,TGTGCCAGCAGCGTCAGGCCAGGGGACACTGAAGCTTTCTTT,CASSVRPGDTEAFF
.,TRBJ1-5,TRBV7-6,.,TGTGCCAGCAGCCTCGGAGGGTCTAGCAATCAGCCCCAGCATTTT,CASSLGGSSNQPQHF
.,TRBJ1-3,TRBV4-2,.,TGTGCCAGCAGCCAAGATCGGGTGCCGGGTGGAAACACCATATATTTT,CASSQDRVPGGNTIYF
.,TRBJ1-5,TRBV30,.,TGTGCCTGGAGCGAACAGGGTAATCAGCCCCAGCATTTT,CAWSEQGNQPQHF
.,TRBJ2-7,TRBV11-3,TRBD1,TGTGCCAGCAGCGTAGGGGCATGGGAAGGGACAGGGATCGACGAGCAGTACTTC,CASSVGAWEGTGIDEQYF
.,TRBJ1-5,TRBV6-1,.,TGTGCCAGCAGTGAAGTTGTTGCCCGTACAGGGCGCAGAGCCAATCAGCCCCAGCATTTT,CASSEVVARTGRRANQPQHF
.,TRBJ1-2,TRBV4-1,.,TGCGCCAGCAGCCAACCCTTAAGACAGGACCACTATGGCTACACCTTC,CASSQPLRQDHYGYTF
.,TRBJ1-1,TRBV2,.,TGTGCCAGTTCACAGGGTTTGAGCACTGAAGCTTTCTTT,CASSQGLSTEAFF
.,TRBJ1-4,TRBV3-1/TRBV3-2,TRBD1,TGTGCCAGCAGCCAAGCACCCGGGACAGGGGAAAAACTGTTTTTT,CASSQAPGTGEKLFF
.,TRBJ1-4,TRBV7-9,TRBD1,TGTGCCAGCAGCTTAGACAGGGGAGTACATGAAAAACTGTTTTTT,CASSLDRGVHEKLFF
.,TRBJ2-1,TRBV10-3,TRBD2,TGTGCCATCAGAACTCTGACTAGCGCCGAGGGCAATGAGCAGTTCTTC,CAIRTLTSAEGNEQFF
.,TRBJ1-1,TRBV11-3,TRBD1,TGTGCCAGCAGCTGGGTGGACAGGGGGCGGTTGGCTGAAGCTTTCTTT,CASSWVDRGRLAEAFF
.,TRBJ1-4,TRBV2,.,TGTGCCAGCAGTGTCGTTGTAAAACTGTTTTTT,CASSVVVKLFF
.,TRBJ1-1,TRBV5-8,TRBD1,TGTGCCAGCAGGGGACAGGTCATGAACACTGAAGCTTTCTTT,CASRGQVMNTEAFF
.,TRBJ2-7,TRBV5-4,TRBD1,TGTGCCAGCAGCTTGGGGGGACCCGGACAGGCGACCTACGAGCAGTACTTC,CASSLGGPGQATYEQYF
few,TRBJ1-1,TRBV7-2,.,TGTGCCACCTCCCAGGACACTGAAGCTTTCTTT,CATSQDTEAFF
.,TRBJ2-7,TRBV4-1,.,TGCGCCAGCAGCCAGGGCCTTTCCTACGAGCAGTACTTC,CASSQGLSYEQYF
.,TRBJ1-5,TRBV19,.,TGTGCCAGTACCCCCATCAGAGGGAGCAATCAGCCCCAGCATTTT,CASTPIRGSNQPQHF
few,TRBJ1-5,TRBV6-5,.,TGTGCCAGCGGGCGGAGCGGAAATAGCAATCAGCCCCAGCATTTT,CASGRSGNSNQPQHF
.,TRBJ2-4,TRBV18,TRBD1,TGTGCCAGCTCACGGGACAGCCTAGCCAAAAACATTCAGTACTTC,CASSRDSLAKNIQYF
.,TRBJ1-1,TRBV24-1,.,TGTGCCACCAGAGATCGTGAAACTGATGAAGCTTTCTTT,CATRDRETDEAFF
.,TRBJ1-2,TRBV12-3/TRBV12-4,.,TGTGCCAGCAGTCGACAGGTTAACTATGGCAACACCTTC,CASSRQVNYGNTF
.,TRBJ1-1,TRBV9,.,TGTGCCAGCAGCGTAAAGGGAGGCACTGAAGCTTTCTTT,CASSVKGGTEAFF
.,TRBJ2-2,TRBV18,.,TGTGCCAGCCACTTGAACACCGGGGAGCTGTTTTTT,CASHLNTGELFF
.,TRBJ2-7,TRBV29-1,.,TGCAGCGCCCAGGGGAAATCGGGCTACGAGCAGTACTTC,CSAQGKSGYEQYF
.,TRBJ1-1,TRBV7-3,.,TGTGCCAGCAGCTTAAAGACAGACACTGAAGCTTTCTTT,CASSLKTDTEAFF
once,TRBJ2-5,TRBV5-6,TRBD1,TGTGCCAGCAGCTTTCGTGGACAGGGCTACCAAGAGACCCAGTACTTC,CASSFRGQGYQETQYF
.,TRBJ2-3,TRBV7-9,TRBD2,TGTGCCAGCAGCTCCACTCTAGCGGGGGTCACAGATACGCAGTATTTT,CASSSTLAGVTDTQYF
.,TRBJ1-2,TRBV10-3,.,TGTGCCATCAGTGAGTCCTCAGGGGCCAGTAACTATGGCTACACCTTC,CAISESSGASNYGYTF
.,TRBJ1-1,TRBV12-3/TRBV12-4,.,TGTGCCAGCAGTTTAGGGAGAGGCACTGAAGCTTTCTTT,CASSLGRGTEAFF
.,TRBJ1-2,TRBV18,TRBD1,TGTGCCAGCTCACTGGGACAGGGAGTTGACTATAACTATGGCTACACCTTC,CASSLGQGVDYNYGYTF
.,TRBJ1-5,TRBV6-6,.,TGTGCCAGCACCGTACGGTCCAATCAGCCCCAGCATTTT,CASTVRSNQPQHF
.,TRBJ1-2,TRBV21-1,.,TGTGCCAGCAGCAAAGCGCTAGGGGGCGGCTATGGCTACACCTTC,CASSKALGGGYGYTF
.,TRBJ2-2,TRBV7-2,.,TGTGCCAGCAGCTTAGTGGAGACCGGGGAGCTGTTTTTT,CASSLVETGELFF
.,TRBJ2-7,TRBV27,TRBD1,TGTGCCAGCAGTTTATCGACAGGGGGTTACGAGCAGTACTTC,CASSLSTGGYEQYF
few,TRBJ2-3,TRBV5-1,.,TGCGCCAGCAGCTTCGACAGAAGCACAGATACGCAGTATTTT,CASSFDRSTDTQYF
.,TRBJ1-2,TRBV12-3/TRBV12-4,TRBD1,TGTGCCAGCAGTCCGGGACAGGACTATGGCTACACCTTC,CASSPGQDYGYTF
.,TRBJ2-3,TRBV5-1,TRBD2,TGCGCCAGCAGCCCCCCGACTAGCGGGGGTTCAGATACGCAGTATTTT,CASSPPTSGGSDTQYF
.,TRBJ1-3,TRBV9,.,TGTGCCAGCAGCGTTGGCAGGAAGACTGGAAACACCATATATTTT,CASSVGRKTGNTIYF
once,TRBJ1-5,TRBV19,.,TGTGCCAGTAGTACAGACTCGGGCAATCAGCCCCAGCATTTT,CASSTDSGNQPQHF
.,TRBJ1-5,TRBV2,TRBD1,TGTGCCAGCAGTATACTCCGGGACAGTCTCAATCAGCCCCAGCATTTT,CASSILRDSLNQPQHF
.,TRBJ1-2,TRBV11-2,TRBD1,TGTGCCAGCAGCCTAGACAGGGGCGAGGGCTACACCTTC,CASSLDRGEGYTF
.,TRBJ2-5,TRBV5-8,TRBD1,TGTGCCAGCAGCCTAAGACGCCGTGACAGGGTACGTCCTGGGACCCAGTACTTC,CASSLRRRDRVRPGTQYF
.,TRBJ2-5,TRBV2,TRBD2,TGTGCCAGCAGTGAGGACCGGGGGGGCCGAGAGACCCAGTACTTC,CASSEDRGGRETQYF
.,TRBJ1-2,TRBV16,.,TGTGCCAGCAGCCTGAACAGGGAGGGCTATGGCTACACCTTC,CASSLNREGYGYTF
once,TRBJ2-5,TRBV5-1,.,TGCGCCAGCAGCTCCTCAGGGGCTCAAGAGACCCAGTACTTC,CASSSSGAQETQYF
.,TRBJ1-5,TRBV30,.,TGTGCCTGGAGTGGCGAGAATCAGCCCCAGCATTTT,CAWSGENQPQHF
.,TRBJ2-3,TRBV19,TRBD1,TGTGCCAGTAGTGACAGGGGAATGGGCACAGATACGCAGTATTTT,CASSDRGMGTDTQYF
few,TRBJ1-6,TRBV14,.,TGTGCCAGCAGCCAGGGGCAGACGGGAGGCAATTCACCCCTCCACTTT,CASSQGQTGGNSPLHF